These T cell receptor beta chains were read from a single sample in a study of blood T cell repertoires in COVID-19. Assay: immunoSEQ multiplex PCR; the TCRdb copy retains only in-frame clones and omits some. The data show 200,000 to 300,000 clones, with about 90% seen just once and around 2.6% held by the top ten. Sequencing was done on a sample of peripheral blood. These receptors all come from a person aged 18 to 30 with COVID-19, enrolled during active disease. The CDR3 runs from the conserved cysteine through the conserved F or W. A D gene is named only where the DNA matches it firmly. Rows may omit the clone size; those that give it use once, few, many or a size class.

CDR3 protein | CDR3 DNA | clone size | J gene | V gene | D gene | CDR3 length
CASSIYKWGQGEDDGYTF | TGTGCCAGCAGTATATATAAATGGGGACAGGGGGAGGATGATGGCTACACCTTC | . | TRBJ1-2 | TRBV2 | TRBD1 | 18
CASSDTLYEQYF | TGTGCCAGCAGTGACACCCTCTACGAGCAGTACTTC | . | TRBJ2-7 | TRBV28 | . | 12
CASSADGVPDTQYF | TGTGCCAGCAGCGCGGACGGGGTCCCAGATACGCAGTATTTT | once | TRBJ2-3 | TRBV9 | . | 14
CAISDPDLSGRVYEQYF | TGTGCCATCAGTGATCCCGATCTTAGCGGGAGGGTCTACGAGCAGTACTTC | . | TRBJ2-7 | TRBV10-3 | TRBD2 | 17
CASSQPRQGLNSPLHF | TGCGCCAGCAGCCAACCCCGACAGGGTCTCAATTCACCCCTCCACTTT | . | TRBJ1-6 | TRBV4-1 | TRBD1 | 16
CASSVRGDYGYTF | TGTGCCAGCAGTGTCCGGGGGGACTATGGCTACACCTTC | . | TRBJ1-2 | TRBV2 | . | 13
CASSPMAGGEQYF | TGTGCCAGCTCACCAATGGCAGGTGGCGAGCAGTACTTC | . | TRBJ2-7 | TRBV18 | . | 13
CASSLRQTYGYTF | TGTGCCAGCAGTTTAAGACAGACCTATGGCTACACCTTC | . | TRBJ1-2 | TRBV12-3/TRBV12-4 | . | 13
CASSLGGVTGGYTGELFF | TGTGCCAGCAGCTTGGGAGGGGTGACAGGGGGATACACCGGGGAGCTGTTTTTT | few | TRBJ2-2 | TRBV5-6 | TRBD1 | 18
CASSILAGDHEQYF | TGTGCCAGTAGTATACTAGCGGGAGACCACGAGCAGTACTTC | . | TRBJ2-7 | TRBV19 | TRBD2 | 14
CASSAGLGNQPQHF | TGTGCCAGCAGTGCCGGACTAGGCAATCAGCCCCAGCATTTT | . | TRBJ1-5 | TRBV2 | . | 14
CASSVALTGNEKLFF | TGTGCCAGCAGCGTAGCTTTGACAGGGAATGAAAAACTGTTTTTT | . | TRBJ1-4 | TRBV9 | TRBD1 | 15
CASRRGTSGASYNEQFF | TGCGCCAGCAGGAGAGGGACTAGCGGGGCGAGCTACAATGAGCAGTTCTTC | . | TRBJ2-1 | TRBV5-1 | TRBD2 | 17
CASSPNLHQPQHF | TGTGCCAGCAGTCCAAATCTACATCAGCCCCAGCATTTT | . | TRBJ1-5 | TRBV27 | . | 13
CASSTRTSGKQEQYF | TGTGCCAGTAGTACCCGGACTAGCGGGAAACAGGAGCAGTACTTC | . | TRBJ2-7 | TRBV19 | TRBD2 | 15
CTSSQGTRRGGSNGELFF | TGCACCAGCAGCCAAGGGACGAGGCGAGGGGGCTCTAACGGGGAGCTGTTTTTT | once | TRBJ2-2 | TRBV1 | . | 18
CASSFVWSANEKLFF | TGTGCCAGCAGTTTTGTATGGTCGGCTAATGAAAAACTGTTTTTT | . | TRBJ1-4 | TRBV27 | . | 15
CASSRTSFNEQFF | TGTGCCAGTAGTCGGACTAGTTTCAATGAGCAGTTCTTC | . | TRBJ2-1 | TRBV19 | TRBD2 | 13
CASSPDPGGHQETQYF | TGTGCCAGCAGCCCTGACCCAGGGGGTCACCAAGAGACCCAGTACTTC | . | TRBJ2-5 | TRBV7-3 | TRBD1 | 16
CASSPFDLPNYGYTF | TGTGCCAGCAGCCCGTTCGATCTACCTAACTATGGCTACACCTTC | . | TRBJ1-2 | TRBV9 | . | 15
CASSQDIGLAGMAGELFF | TGCGCCAGCAGCCAAGATATAGGGCTAGCGGGTATGGCCGGGGAGCTGTTTTTT | once | TRBJ2-2 | TRBV4-3 | TRBD2 | 18
CASSITKLNTEAFF | TGTGCCAGCAGCATCACTAAACTGAACACTGAAGCTTTCTTT | . | TRBJ1-1 | TRBV7-9 | . | 14
CASSFGTSGYTF | TGTGCCAGCAGTTTCGGGACATCCGGCTACACCTTC | . | TRBJ1-2 | TRBV12-3/TRBV12-4 | . | 12
CASSKLQAVNTEAFF | TGTGCCAGCAGCAAATTACAGGCGGTGAACACTGAAGCTTTCTTT | . | TRBJ1-1 | TRBV21-1 | . | 15
CASSPGGSGELFF | TGTGCCAGCAGCCCCGGAGGGTCCGGGGAGCTGTTTTTT | . | TRBJ2-2 | TRBV7-9 | . | 13